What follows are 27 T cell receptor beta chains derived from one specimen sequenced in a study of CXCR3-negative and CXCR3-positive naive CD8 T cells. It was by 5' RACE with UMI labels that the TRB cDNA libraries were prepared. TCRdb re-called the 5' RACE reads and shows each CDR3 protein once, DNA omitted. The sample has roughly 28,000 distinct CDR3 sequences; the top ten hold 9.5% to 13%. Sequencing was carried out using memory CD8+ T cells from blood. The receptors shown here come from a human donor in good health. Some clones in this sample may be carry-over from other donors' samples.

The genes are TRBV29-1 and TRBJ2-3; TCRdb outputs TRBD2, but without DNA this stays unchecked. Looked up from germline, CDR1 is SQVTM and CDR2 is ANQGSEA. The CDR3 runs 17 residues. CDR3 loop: CSVGLRTSSKGTDTQYF.

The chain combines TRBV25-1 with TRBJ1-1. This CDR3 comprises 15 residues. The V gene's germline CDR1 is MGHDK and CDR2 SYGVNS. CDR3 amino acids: CASTPPGGNPSEAFF. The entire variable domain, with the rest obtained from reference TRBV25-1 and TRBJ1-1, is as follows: EADIYQTPRYLVIGTGKKITLECSQTMGHDKMYWYQQDPGMELHLIHYSYGVNSTEKGDLSSESTVSRIRTEHFPLTLESARPSHTSQYLCASTPPGGNPSEAFFGQGTRLTVV.

CDR3 sequence: CSVEDPGWHEQYF. The rearrangement uses TRBV29-1 and TRBJ2-7; with no DNA, the TCRdb D assignment of TRBD1 cannot be verified. From germline, CDR1 is SQVTM and CDR2 ANQGSEA. This CDR3 comprises 13 residues.

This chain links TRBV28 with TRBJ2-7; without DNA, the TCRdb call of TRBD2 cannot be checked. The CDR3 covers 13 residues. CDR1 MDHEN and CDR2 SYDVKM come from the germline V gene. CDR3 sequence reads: CASSFWGDYEQYF.

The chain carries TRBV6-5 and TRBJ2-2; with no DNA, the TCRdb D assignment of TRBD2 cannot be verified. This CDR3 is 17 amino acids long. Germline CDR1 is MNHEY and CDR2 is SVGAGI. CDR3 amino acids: CASKIGLAGPKTGELFF.

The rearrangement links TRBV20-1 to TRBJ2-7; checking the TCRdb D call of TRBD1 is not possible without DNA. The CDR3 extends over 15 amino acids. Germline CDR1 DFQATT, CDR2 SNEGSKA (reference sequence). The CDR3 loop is CSARDLQGGPYEQYF.

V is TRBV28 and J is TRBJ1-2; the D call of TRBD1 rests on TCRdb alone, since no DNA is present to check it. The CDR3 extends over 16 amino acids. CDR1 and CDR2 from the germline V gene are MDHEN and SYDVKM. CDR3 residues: CASSLSTTGGSYGYTF.

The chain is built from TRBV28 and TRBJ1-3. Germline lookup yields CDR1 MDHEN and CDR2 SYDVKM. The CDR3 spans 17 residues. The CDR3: CASSLYPGRYEGNTIYF. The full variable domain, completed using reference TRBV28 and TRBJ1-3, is DVKVTQSSRYLVKRTGEKVFLECVQDMDHENMFWYRQDPGLGLRLIYFSYDVKMKEKGDIPEGYSVSREKKERFSLILESASTNQTSMYLCASSLYPGRYEGNTIYFGEGSWLTVV.

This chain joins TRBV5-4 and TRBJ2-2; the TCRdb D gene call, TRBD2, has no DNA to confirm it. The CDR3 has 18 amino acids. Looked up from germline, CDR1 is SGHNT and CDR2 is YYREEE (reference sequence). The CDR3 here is CASSSPGLAVSNTGELFF.

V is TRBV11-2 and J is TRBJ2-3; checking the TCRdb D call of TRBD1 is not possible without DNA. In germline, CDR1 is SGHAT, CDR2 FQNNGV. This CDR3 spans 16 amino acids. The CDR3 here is CASSLLQDRPTDTQYF.

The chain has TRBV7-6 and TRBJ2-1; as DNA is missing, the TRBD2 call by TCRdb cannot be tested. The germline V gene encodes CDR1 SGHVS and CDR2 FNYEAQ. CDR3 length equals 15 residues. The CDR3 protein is CASIVSSTSYNEQFF.

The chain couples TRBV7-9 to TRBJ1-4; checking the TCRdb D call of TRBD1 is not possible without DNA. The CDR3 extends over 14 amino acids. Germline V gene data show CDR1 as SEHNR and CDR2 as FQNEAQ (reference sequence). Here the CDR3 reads CASGLKTGDEKLFF.

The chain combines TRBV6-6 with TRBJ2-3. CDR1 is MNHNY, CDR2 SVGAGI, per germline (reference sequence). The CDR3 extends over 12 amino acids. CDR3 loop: CASLASTDTQYF.

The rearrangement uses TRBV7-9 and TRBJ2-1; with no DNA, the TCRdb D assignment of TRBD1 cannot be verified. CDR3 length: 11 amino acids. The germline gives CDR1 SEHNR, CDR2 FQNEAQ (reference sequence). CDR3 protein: CASNRDNEQFF.

Here the CDR3 reads CSAYPPGHEQYF. The rearrangement joins TRBV20-1 to TRBJ2-7; TCRdb selects TRBD1, and the lack of DNA leaves this call unchecked. The CDR3 extends over 12 amino acids. Germline CDR1 DFQATT, CDR2 SNEGSKA (reference sequence).

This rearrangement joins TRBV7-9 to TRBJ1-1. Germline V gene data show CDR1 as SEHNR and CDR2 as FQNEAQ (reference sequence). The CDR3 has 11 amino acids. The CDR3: CASSFSPEAFF.

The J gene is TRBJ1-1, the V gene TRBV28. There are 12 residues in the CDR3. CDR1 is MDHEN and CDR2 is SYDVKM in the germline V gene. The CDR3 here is CASSLPLLEAFF.

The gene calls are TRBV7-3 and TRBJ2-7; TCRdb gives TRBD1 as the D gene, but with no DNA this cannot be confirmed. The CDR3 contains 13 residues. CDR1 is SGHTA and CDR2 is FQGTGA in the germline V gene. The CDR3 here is CASSFAQGYEQYF.

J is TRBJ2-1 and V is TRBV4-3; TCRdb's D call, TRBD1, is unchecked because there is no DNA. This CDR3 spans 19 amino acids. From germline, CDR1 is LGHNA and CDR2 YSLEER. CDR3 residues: CASSQAITGESVSYNEQFF.

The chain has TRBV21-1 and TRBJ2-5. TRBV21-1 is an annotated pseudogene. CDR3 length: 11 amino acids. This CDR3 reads CASSIQETQYF.

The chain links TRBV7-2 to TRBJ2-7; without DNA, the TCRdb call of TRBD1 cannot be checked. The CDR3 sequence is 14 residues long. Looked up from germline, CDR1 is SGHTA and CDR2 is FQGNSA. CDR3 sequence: CVSSATGTAYEQYF.

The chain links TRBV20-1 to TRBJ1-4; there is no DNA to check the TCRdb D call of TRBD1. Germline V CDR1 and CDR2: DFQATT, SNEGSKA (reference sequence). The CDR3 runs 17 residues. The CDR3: CSARDPDPILPQEKLFF.

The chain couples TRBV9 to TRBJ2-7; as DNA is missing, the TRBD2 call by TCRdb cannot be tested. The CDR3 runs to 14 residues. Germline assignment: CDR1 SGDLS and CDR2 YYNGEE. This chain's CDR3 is CASSEGLAFNEQYF.

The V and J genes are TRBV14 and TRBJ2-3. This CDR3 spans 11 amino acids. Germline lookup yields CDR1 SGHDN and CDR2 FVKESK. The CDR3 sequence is CASSPGDTQYF.

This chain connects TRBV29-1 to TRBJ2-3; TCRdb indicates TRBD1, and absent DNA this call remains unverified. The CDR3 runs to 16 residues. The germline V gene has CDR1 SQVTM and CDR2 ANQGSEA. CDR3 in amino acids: CSVEVDRRRGTDTQYF.

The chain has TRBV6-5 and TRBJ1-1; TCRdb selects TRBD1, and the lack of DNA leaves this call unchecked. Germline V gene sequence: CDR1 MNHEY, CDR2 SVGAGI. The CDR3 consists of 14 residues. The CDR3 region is CASSYGTSGTEAFF.

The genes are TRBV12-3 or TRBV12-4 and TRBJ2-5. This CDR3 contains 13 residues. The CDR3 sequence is CASSRKYQETQYF.